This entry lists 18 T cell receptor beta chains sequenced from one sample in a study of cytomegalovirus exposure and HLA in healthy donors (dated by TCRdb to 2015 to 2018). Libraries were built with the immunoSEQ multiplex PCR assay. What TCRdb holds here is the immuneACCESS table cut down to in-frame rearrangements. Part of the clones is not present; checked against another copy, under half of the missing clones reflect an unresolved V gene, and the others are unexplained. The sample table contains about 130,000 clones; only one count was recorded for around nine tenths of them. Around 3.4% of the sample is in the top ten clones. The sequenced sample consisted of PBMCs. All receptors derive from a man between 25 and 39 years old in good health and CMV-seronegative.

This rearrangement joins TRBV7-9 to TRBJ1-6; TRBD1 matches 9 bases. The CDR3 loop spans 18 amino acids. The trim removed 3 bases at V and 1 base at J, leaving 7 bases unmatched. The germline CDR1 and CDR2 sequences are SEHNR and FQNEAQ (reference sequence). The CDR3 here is CASSLGQGATSYNSPLHF. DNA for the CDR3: TGTGCCAGCAGCTTGGGACAGGGTGCGACTTCCTATAATTCACCCCTCCACTTT. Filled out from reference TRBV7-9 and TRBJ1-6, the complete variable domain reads DTGVSQNPRHKITKRGQNVTFRCDPISEHNRLYWYRQTLGQGPEFLTYFQNEAQLEKSRLLSDRFSAERPKGSFSTLEIQRTEQGDSAMYLCASSLGQGATSYNSPLHFGNGTRLTVT.

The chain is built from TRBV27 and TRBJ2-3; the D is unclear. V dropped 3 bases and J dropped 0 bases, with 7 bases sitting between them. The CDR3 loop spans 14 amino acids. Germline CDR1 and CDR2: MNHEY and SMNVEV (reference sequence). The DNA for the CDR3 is TGTGCCAGCAGTTTTTTTCTGAGCACAGATACGCAGTATTTT. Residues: CASSFFLSTDTQYF.

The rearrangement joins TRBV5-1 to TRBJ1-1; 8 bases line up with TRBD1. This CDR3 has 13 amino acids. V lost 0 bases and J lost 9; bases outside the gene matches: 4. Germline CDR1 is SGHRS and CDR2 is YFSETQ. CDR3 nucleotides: TGCGCCAGCAGCTTGGAAGGACAGGGCCAAGCTTTCTTT. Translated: CASSLEGQGQAFF.

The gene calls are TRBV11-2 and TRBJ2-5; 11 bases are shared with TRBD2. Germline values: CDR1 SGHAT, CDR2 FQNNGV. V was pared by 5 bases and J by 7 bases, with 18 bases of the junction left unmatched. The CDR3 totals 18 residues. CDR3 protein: CASSRMGLAGGPWGTQYF. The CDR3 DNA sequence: TGTGCCAGCAGCCGAATGGGGCTAGCGGGGGGTCCGTGGGGGACCCAGTACTTC.

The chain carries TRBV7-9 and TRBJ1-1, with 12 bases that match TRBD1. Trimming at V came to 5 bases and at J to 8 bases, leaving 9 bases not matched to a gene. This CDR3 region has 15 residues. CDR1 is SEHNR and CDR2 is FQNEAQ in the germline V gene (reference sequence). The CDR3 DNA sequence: TGTGCCAGCAGCCCCAGTCGGGACAGGGGGCCGGAAGCTTTCTTT. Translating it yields CASSPSRDRGPEAFF.

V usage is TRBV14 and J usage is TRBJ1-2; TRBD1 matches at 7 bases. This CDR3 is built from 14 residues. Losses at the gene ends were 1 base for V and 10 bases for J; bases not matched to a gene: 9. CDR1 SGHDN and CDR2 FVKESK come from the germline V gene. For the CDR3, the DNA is TGTGCCAGCAGCCAAGTTTCCACAGGGGAGGTCTACACCTTC. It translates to CASSQVSTGEVYTF.

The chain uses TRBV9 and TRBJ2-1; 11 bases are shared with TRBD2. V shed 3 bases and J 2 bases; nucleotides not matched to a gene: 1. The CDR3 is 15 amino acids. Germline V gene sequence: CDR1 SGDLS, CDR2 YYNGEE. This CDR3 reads CASSAGLAAYNEQFF. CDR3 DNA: TGTGCCAGCAGCGCGGGACTAGCGGCCTACAATGAGCAGTTCTTC.

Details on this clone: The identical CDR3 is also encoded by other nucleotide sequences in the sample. CDR3 region: CASSLGTNYEQYF. CDR3 in DNA: TGTGCCAGTAGCCTAGGGACTAACTACGAGCAGTACTTC. The chain couples TRBV19 to TRBJ2-7, with TRBD2 matching 7 bases. The CDR3 consists of 13 residues. Germline V gene sequence: CDR1 LNHDA, CDR2 SQIVND (reference sequence). After removal of 6 bases from V and 3 bases from J, the junction contained 5 bases not matched to a gene.

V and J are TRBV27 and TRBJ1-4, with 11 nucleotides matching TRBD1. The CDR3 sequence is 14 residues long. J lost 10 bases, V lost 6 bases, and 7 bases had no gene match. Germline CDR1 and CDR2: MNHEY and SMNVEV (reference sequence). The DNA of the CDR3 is TGTGCCAGCAGGCCCGGACAGGGGGCGCGAAAACTGTTTTTT. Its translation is CASRPGQGARKLFF.

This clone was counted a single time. CDR3 residues: CASSIRDRGPSFTGELFF. CDR3 DNA sequence: TGTGCCAGTAGTATACGGGACAGGGGGCCCTCCTTCACCGGGGAGCTGTTTTTT. The V and J genes are TRBV19 and TRBJ2-2; TRBD1 aligns across 12 bases. The J segment lost 4 bases and the V segment lost 2 bases, leaving 8 bases of the junction unmatched. This CDR3 has 18 residues. Germline V gene sequence: CDR1 LNHDA, CDR2 SQIVND (reference sequence).

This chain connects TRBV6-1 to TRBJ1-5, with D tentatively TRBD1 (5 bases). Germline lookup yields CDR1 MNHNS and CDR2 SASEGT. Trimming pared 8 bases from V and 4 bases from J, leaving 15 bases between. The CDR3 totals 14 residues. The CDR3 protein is CASGWAGTNQPQHF. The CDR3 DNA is TGTGCCAGCGGATGGGCAGGGACTAATCAGCCCCAGCATTTT.

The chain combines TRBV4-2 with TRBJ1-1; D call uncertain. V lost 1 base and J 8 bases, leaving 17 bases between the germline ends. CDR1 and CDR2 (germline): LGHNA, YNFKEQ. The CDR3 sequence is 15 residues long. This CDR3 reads CASSQAYREVVEAFF. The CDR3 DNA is TGTGCCAGCAGCCAAGCGTACCGGGAAGTTGTCGAAGCTTTCTTT.

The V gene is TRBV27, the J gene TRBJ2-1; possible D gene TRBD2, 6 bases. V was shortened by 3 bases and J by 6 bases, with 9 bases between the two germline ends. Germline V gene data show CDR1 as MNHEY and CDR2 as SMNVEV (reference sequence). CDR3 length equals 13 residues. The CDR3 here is CASSFGGLNEQFF. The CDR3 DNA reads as TGTGCCAGCAGTTTCGGGGGTCTCAATGAGCAGTTCTTC.

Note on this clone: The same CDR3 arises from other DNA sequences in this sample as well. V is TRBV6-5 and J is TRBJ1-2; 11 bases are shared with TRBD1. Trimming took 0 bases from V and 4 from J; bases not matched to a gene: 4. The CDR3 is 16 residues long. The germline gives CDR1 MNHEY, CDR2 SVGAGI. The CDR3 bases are TGTGCCAGCAGTTACTCGAGGACAGGGGGCGGCTATGGCTACACCTTC. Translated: CASSYSRTGGGYGYTF.

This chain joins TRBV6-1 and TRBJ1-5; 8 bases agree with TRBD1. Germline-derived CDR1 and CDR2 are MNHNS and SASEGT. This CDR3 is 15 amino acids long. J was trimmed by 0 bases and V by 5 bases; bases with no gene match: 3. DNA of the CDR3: TGTGCCAGCAGTAAGGGACAGGATAGCAATCAGCCCCAGCATTTT. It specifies CASSKGQDSNQPQHF.

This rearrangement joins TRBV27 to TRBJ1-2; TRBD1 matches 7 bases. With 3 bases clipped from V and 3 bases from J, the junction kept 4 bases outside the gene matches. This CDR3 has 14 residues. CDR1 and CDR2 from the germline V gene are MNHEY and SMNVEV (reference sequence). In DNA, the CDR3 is TGTGCCAGCAGTTTCAGCGGACAGGACTATGGCTACACCTTC. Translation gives CASSFSGQDYGYTF.

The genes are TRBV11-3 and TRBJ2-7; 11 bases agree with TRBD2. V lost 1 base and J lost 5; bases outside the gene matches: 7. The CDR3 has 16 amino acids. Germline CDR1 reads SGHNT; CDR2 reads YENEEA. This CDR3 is CASSLGLAGGLDEQYF. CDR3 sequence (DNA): TGTGCCAGCAGCTTAGGCCTAGCGGGGGGCCTCGACGAGCAGTACTTC.

The CDR3: CASSITGGVHAGAFF. DNA for the CDR3: TGTGCCAGCAGCATCACGGGGGGGGTTCATGCTGGAGCTTTCTTT. The J gene is TRBJ1-1, the V gene TRBV7-8; weak D call: TRBD1 (5 bases). V dropped 5 bases and J dropped 10 bases, with 23 bases sitting between them. The length of the CDR3 is 15 residues. CDR1 and CDR2 from the germline V gene are SGHVS and FQNEAQ.